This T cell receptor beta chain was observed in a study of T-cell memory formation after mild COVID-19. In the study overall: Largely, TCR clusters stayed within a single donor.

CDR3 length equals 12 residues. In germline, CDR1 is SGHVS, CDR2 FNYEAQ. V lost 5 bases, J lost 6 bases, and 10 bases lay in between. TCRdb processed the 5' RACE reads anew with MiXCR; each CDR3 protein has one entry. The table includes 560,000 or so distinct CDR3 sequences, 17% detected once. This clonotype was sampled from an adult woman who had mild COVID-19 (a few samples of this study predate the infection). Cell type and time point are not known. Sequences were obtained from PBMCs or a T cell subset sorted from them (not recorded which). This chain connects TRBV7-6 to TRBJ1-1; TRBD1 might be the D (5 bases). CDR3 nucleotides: TGTGCCAGCAGCCCTGGGGGGGCTGAAGCTTTCTTT. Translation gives CASSPGGAEAFF.